The 5 T cell receptor beta chains below come from one sample, sequenced in a study of cytomegalovirus exposure and HLA in healthy donors. This PCR relied on a set of 60 Vbeta primers and 13 Jbeta primers. Only in-frame clones appear in the TCRdb table, and some are missing; sequencing was by immunoSEQ multiplex PCR. The data hold tens of thousands of clones, with approximately 76% observed a single time. The sample comprised PBMCs. The receptors stem from a woman in her 30s in good health and CMV-seropositive.

The chain has TRBV28 and TRBJ2-1; D perhaps matches TRBD2 (5 bases). Trimming removed 2 bases at V and 0 bases at J, with 11 bases between. The CDR3 extends over 16 amino acids. Per germline, CDR1 MDHEN and CDR2 SYDVKM. The CDR3 here is CASSLLAAGSYNEQFF. The CDR3 DNA follows: TGTGCCAGCAGTTTACTGGCGGCGGGCTCCTACAATGAGCAGTTCTTC.

The chain is built from TRBV6-5 and TRBJ2-1; 7 bases align to TRBD2. Germline V gives CDR1 MNHEY, CDR2 SVGAGI. The CDR3 is 13 residues long. V lost 8 bases to trimming and J lost 9 bases; unmatched junction nucleotides: 10. Here the CDR3 reads CASGGGTRGEQFF. The CDR3, as DNA: TGTGCCAGCGGGGGGGGGACGCGGGGTGAGCAGTTCTTC.

The chain uses TRBV7-9 and TRBJ2-7; TRBD1 might be the D (6 bases). Germline loops: CDR1 SEHNR, CDR2 FQNEAQ (reference sequence). Trimming shortened V by 1 base and J by 3 bases, and 13 bases separated the two germline ends. The length of the CDR3 is 15 residues. As DNA, the CDR3 is TGTGCCAGCAGCTTAGGGGGACAACGAGACTACGAGCAGTACTTC. It translates to CASSLGGQRDYEQYF.

This rearrangement joins TRBV7-6 to TRBJ1-2; 8 positions agree with TRBD1. J gave up 2 bases and V 5 bases, and 4 bases lay outside the gene matches. CDR3 length equals 14 residues. Germline loops: CDR1 SGHVS, CDR2 FNYEAQ. The CDR3 loop reads CASSPGQGNYGYTF. The DNA for the CDR3 is TGTGCCAGCAGCCCCGGACAGGGAAACTATGGCTACACCTTC.

This clone came up a few times. V gene TRBV6-1 combines with J gene TRBJ1-2; 8 bases align to TRBD1. The CDR3 length is 13 residues. The germline V gene has CDR1 MNHNS and CDR2 SASEGT. V shed 6 bases and J 6 bases; nucleotides not matched to a gene: 6. The CDR3 DNA sequence: TGTGCCAGCAGCCGGACAGGGCAAAATGGCTACACCTTC. Encoded protein: CASSRTGQNGYTF.